The T cell receptor beta chain under discussion was sequenced for a study of T-cell memory formation after mild COVID-19. About the research overall: Each donor largely had its own TCR clusters.

With regard to this clonotype: No antigen is known for it.

TCRalpha and TCRbeta libraries used 5'RACE with constant-segment primers and UMIs. TCRdb used MiXCR to reprocess the 5' RACE reads, holding one entry per CDR3 protein. The table lists 170,000 or so distinct CDR3 sequences, about 21% of them singletons. Study outcomes and limitations: Day 15 to 85 contracting clones showed balanced CD4/CD8; day 15 to 37 expanders favored CD4+.

CDR1 is LGHDT and CDR2 is YNNKEL in the germline V gene (reference sequence). The CDR3 is 14 amino acids. V lost 0 bases and J lost 0, with 6 bases in between. The sequence came from an adult woman who had mild COVID-19 (a few samples of this study predate the infection). Cell type and time point are not known. The chain uses TRBV3-1 and TRBJ2-7, with D unclear. The sample was PBMCs or a T cell subset sorted from them (not recorded which). The CDR3 DNA reads TGTGCCAGCAGCCAAGATTACCGCTCCTACGAGCAGTACTTC. As protein: CASSQDYRSYEQYF.